Below are 24 T cell receptor beta chains sequenced from a single sample in a study of shared clonotypes between healthy human individuals. Profiled with immunoSEQ multiplex PCR; TCRdb holds only in-frame clones, not every one. In the table there are 2 million to 2.5 million clones, around 95% of which are singletons. The sequenced sample was naive CD4+ T cells sorted from blood. The sample's subset: CD45RA+ positively selected. The receptors derive from a man between 18 and 29 years old in good health.

The chain combines TRBV10-1 with TRBJ2-7, with 8 bases lining up with TRBD1. Germline values: CDR1 WNHNN, CDR2 SYGVQD (reference sequence). The CDR3 is made up of 15 amino acids. V dropped 3 bases and J dropped 12; count of bases not matched to a gene: 16. The DNA for the CDR3 is TGCGCCAGCAGTGATGGTGCGGGACAGGACCATACGTGGTACTTC. Protein sequence: CASSDGAGQDHTWYF.

J is TRBJ2-1 and V is TRBV5-4, with TRBD2 identical over 11 bases. The CDR3 is made up of 16 amino acids. Germline assignment: CDR1 SGHNT and CDR2 YYREEE (reference sequence). With 4 bases clipped from V and 7 bases from J, the junction kept 10 bases outside the gene matches. The CDR3 DNA follows: TGTGCCAGCAGCCCCACTACTAGCGGGAGTCGGAATGAGCAGTTCTTC. Translation gives CASSPTTSGSRNEQFF.

The rearrangement links TRBV27 to TRBJ1-5, with D possibly being TRBD1 (5 bases). Germline V lookup: CDR1 MNHEY, CDR2 SMNVEV (reference sequence). The ends were cut back, 8 bases at V and 6 bases at J, with 11 bases in the middle. The CDR3 is 12 residues long. The CDR3 DNA is TGTGCCAGCCGGGGGGTCGGTCAGCCCCAGCATTTT. This sequence encodes CASRGVGQPQHF.

The rearrangement links TRBV5-1 to TRBJ1-1, with D possibly TRBD1 on 6 matching bases. Trimming shortened V by 0 bases and J by 4 bases, and 22 bases separated the two germline ends. CDR3 size: 18 residues. CDR1 and CDR2 (germline): SGHRS, YFSETQ. CDR3 in amino acids: CASSLEGPGENPITEAFF. As DNA, the CDR3 is TGCGCCAGCAGCTTGGAGGGGCCAGGGGAGAATCCAATCACTGAAGCTTTCTTT.

V is TRBV6-1 and J is TRBJ2-5; no firm D call. The last part of the DNA fits TRBJ2-7 better; the J call may be wrong. Looked up from germline, CDR1 is MNHNS and CDR2 is SASEGT. This CDR3 comprises 12 residues. The CDR3 sequence: CASSEADYEQYF. CDR3 nucleotides: TGTGCCAGCAGTGAAGCGGATTACGAGCAGTACTTC.

This chain links TRBV6-6 with TRBJ1-2; 7 positions agree with TRBD1. Trimming removed 2 bases from V and 2 bases from J; junction bases left unmatched: 2. The germline V gene encodes CDR1 MNHNY and CDR2 SVGAGI (reference sequence). The CDR3 contains 14 residues. The CDR3 region has the DNA TGTGCCAGCAGTTACGGCAGGGGGAACTATGGCTACACCTTC. It translates to CASSYGRGNYGYTF.

V is TRBV12-1 and J is TRBJ2-7. TRBV12-1 is a recognized pseudogene. The CDR3 is made up of 13 amino acids. The CDR3 loop reads CASSPGRFYEQYF. The CDR3 bases are TGTGCCAGCAGCCCGGGACGGTTCTACGAGCAGTACTTC.

V and J are TRBV4-3 and TRBJ1-5; D perhaps matches TRBD1 (5 bases). CDR3 length: 15 amino acids. Deletions cut 0 bases from V and 5 bases from J, with 11 bases between. Germline V gene sequence: CDR1 LGHNA, CDR2 YSLEER. DNA of the CDR3: TGCGCCAGCAGCCAAGAACCGGGGGGGTATCAGCCCCAGCATTTT. Encoded protein: CASSQEPGGYQPQHF.

This rearrangement joins TRBV10-2 to TRBJ1-6; D is possibly TRBD1 (5 bases). The CDR3 is 15 amino acids. Germline V lookup: CDR1 WSHSY, CDR2 SAAADI. Trimming removed 2 bases from V and 7 bases from J, with 12 bases in between. The CDR3 DNA reads TGCGCCAGCAGTGAGCCAGGGACGGTGAATTCACCCCTCCACTTT. This translates into CASSEPGTVNSPLHF.

V usage is TRBV6-5 and J usage is TRBJ1-2, with TRBD1 identical over 8 bases. Trimming removed 8 bases from V and 6 bases from J; junction bases left unmatched: 5. The CDR3 extends over 12 amino acids. Germline V gene lookup returns CDR1 MNHEY and CDR2 SVGAGI. The DNA for the CDR3 is TGTGCCAGCCACAGGGGGGGCGATGGCTACACCTTC. Translation: CASHRGGDGYTF.

The chain recombines TRBV6-5 with TRBJ2-1; no definite D call. Germline lookup yields CDR1 MNHEY and CDR2 SVGAGI. There are 14 residues in the CDR3. V lost 2 bases, J lost 6 bases, and 11 bases lay in between. The CDR3 spells CASSYDRVANEQFF. CDR3 nucleotide sequence: TGTGCCAGCAGTTACGACCGCGTCGCCAATGAGCAGTTCTTC.

The genes are TRBV7-8 and TRBJ2-4, with a possible D match to TRBD1 (6 bases). This CDR3 has 18 residues. The germline V and J ends were trimmed by 0 bases and 0 bases, with 15 bases remaining between them. Germline values: CDR1 SGHVS, CDR2 FQNEAQ. The CDR3 region is CASSLAPGQTLAKNIQYF. The CDR3 DNA follows: TGTGCCAGCAGCTTAGCGCCTGGACAGACCCTAGCCAAAAACATTCAGTACTTC.

CDR3 bases: TGCGCCAGCAGCCAAGAAGTAACAGGGGCCTACGAGCAGTACTTC. Translating it yields CASSQEVTGAYEQYF. The genes are TRBV4-3 and TRBJ2-7; 7 bases agree with TRBD1. Germline V gene lookup returns CDR1 LGHNA and CDR2 YSLEER. CDR3 length: 15 amino acids. After removal of 0 bases from V and 2 bases from J, the junction contained 4 bases not matched to a gene.

The rearrangement links TRBV18 to TRBJ2-7, with a possible D match to TRBD2 (5 bases). The CDR3 sequence is 14 residues long. CDR1 is KGHSH and CDR2 is LQKENI in the germline V gene. Trimming cost V 0 bases and J 6 bases, with 12 bases left between them. CDR3 nucleotide sequence: TGTGCCAGCTCACCACCAAAAGGACTCGGCGAGCAGTACTTC. Encoded protein: CASSPPKGLGEQYF. The full variable domain, completed using reference TRBV18 and TRBJ2-7, is NAGVMQNPRHLVRRRGQEARLRCSPMKGHSHVYWYRQLPEEGLKFMVYLQKENIIDESGMPKERFSAEFPKEGPSILRIQQVVRGDSAAYFCASSPPKGLGEQYFGPGTRLTVT.

The table lists this clone with a count of one. This chain joins TRBV7-2 and TRBJ2-7; TRBD2 agrees at 12 bases. The CDR3 sequence is 14 residues long. CDR1 and CDR2 from the germline V gene are SGHTA and FQGNSA. Losses at the gene ends were 5 bases for V and 7 bases for J; bases not matched to a gene: 6. The CDR3 DNA is TGTGCCAGCAGCGCCTCGACTAGCGGGAGAGAGCAGTACTTC. Its translation: CASSASTSGREQYF. The full variable domain, completed using reference TRBV7-2 and TRBJ2-7, is GAGVSQSPSNKVTEKGKDVELRCDPISGHTALYWYRQSLGQGLEFLIYFQGNSAPDKSGLPSDRFSAERTGGSVSTLTIQRTQQEDSAVYLCASSASTSGREQYFGPGTRLTVT.

About this clone: At the DNA level, this CDR3 is encoded by other sequences in the same sample as well. V usage is TRBV18 and J usage is TRBJ1-5, with D maybe TRBD1 (6 bases). Per the germline V gene, CDR1 is KGHSH and CDR2 is LQKENI. The CDR3 is 13 amino acids. With 3 bases removed from V and 7 bases from J, the gap between germline ends came to 10 bases. The CDR3 loop is CASSPNRDQPQHF. The CDR3 DNA reads TGTGCCAGCTCACCCAACAGGGACCAGCCCCAGCATTTT.

As for this clone: The sample carries other DNA sequences with the same CDR3. The chain carries TRBV5-6 and TRBJ1-1; D is undetermined. Germline lookup yields CDR1 SGHDT and CDR2 YYEEEE. The V and J ends lost 5 bases and 1 base respectively, with 9 bases between them. This CDR3 spans 13 amino acids. The CDR3: CASSPGWNTEAFF. The DNA of the CDR3 is TGTGCCAGCAGTCCAGGTTGGAACACTGAAGCTTTCTTT. Filled out from reference TRBV5-6 and TRBJ1-1, the complete variable domain reads DAGVTQSPTHLIKTRGQQVTLRCSPKSGHDTVSWYQQALGQGPQFIFQYYEEEERQRGNFPDRFSGHQFPNYSSELNVNALLLGDSALYLCASSPGWNTEAFFGQGTRLTVV.

The J gene is TRBJ2-7, the V gene TRBV28; D might be TRBD1 (5 bases). The ends were cut back, 3 bases at V and 0 bases at J, with 15 bases in the middle. The germline V gene encodes CDR1 MDHEN and CDR2 SYDVKM. This CDR3 is 16 amino acids long. The DNA of the CDR3 is TGTGCCAGCAGTTTTACGTGGTCAGGGATCTCCTACGAGCAGTACTTC. Protein sequence: CASSFTWSGISYEQYF.

The chain is built from TRBV9 and TRBJ2-5; TRBD2 might be the D (6 bases). The CDR3 extends over 14 amino acids. Germline CDR1 is SGDLS and CDR2 is YYNGEE. V lost 1 base and J 5 bases, leaving 12 bases between the germline ends. CDR3 nucleotide sequence: TGTGCCAGCAGCGTAATCCGGGAGTGGGAGACCCAGTACTTC. This sequence encodes CASSVIREWETQYF. The complete variable domain, with remaining parts taken from reference TRBV9 and TRBJ2-5, reads DSGVTQTPKHLITATGQRVTLRCSPRSGDLSVYWYQQSLDQGLQFLIQYYNGEERAKGNILERFSAQQFPDLHSELNLSSLELGDSALYFCASSVIREWETQYFGPGTRLLVL.

This chain joins TRBV2 and TRBJ2-2; D is unclear. Trimming cost V 7 bases and J 8 bases, with 8 bases left between them. The germline gives CDR1 SNHLY, CDR2 FYNNEI. The CDR3 is 11 amino acids. This chain's CDR3 is CASTRWGELFF. CDR3 DNA sequence: TGTGCCAGCACTCGATGGGGGGAGCTGTTTTTT.

Concerning this clone: Other DNA sequences in the sample encode the same CDR3. The chain links TRBV10-3 to TRBJ2-7; 7 bases fit TRBD1. Germline assignment: CDR1 ENHRY and CDR2 SYGVKD. V lost 0 bases to trimming and J lost 1 base; unmatched junction nucleotides: 3. The CDR3 runs 15 residues. The CDR3 DNA follows: TGTGCCATCAGTGAGTCGGGGACAGCTTCCTACGAGCAGTACTTC. This encodes CAISESGTASYEQYF.

This clone occurred once. The chain links TRBV19 to TRBJ1-5; possibly TRBD1 for D (6 bases). From germline, CDR1 is LNHDA and CDR2 SQIVND (reference sequence). There are 15 residues in the CDR3. Deletions cut 4 bases from V and 11 bases from J, with 21 bases between. The CDR3 spells CASSTDTGSIWSQHF. CDR3 nucleotides: TGTGCCAGTAGTACGGATACAGGGTCAATCTGGTCCCAGCATTTT.

This chain connects TRBV21-1 to TRBJ2-5. TRBV21-1 is recorded as a pseudogene. The CDR3 loop spans 14 amino acids. CDR3 sequence (DNA): TGTGCCAGCGATACAAGGGAATTGGGAGAGACCCAGTACTTC. Encoded protein: CASDTRELGETQYF.

A note on this clone: This sample includes further DNA sequences coding for the same CDR3. The chain has TRBV5-1 and TRBJ2-3; the D is unclear. Germline CDR1 is SGHRS and CDR2 is YFSETQ. This CDR3 region has 12 residues. V lost 2 bases to trimming and J lost 5 bases, with 6 bases between them. The CDR3 loop reads CASSLPGDTQYF. The CDR3 nucleotides read TGCGCCAGCAGCTTACCAGGAGATACGCAGTATTTT. The whole variable domain, filled in from reference TRBV5-1 and TRBJ2-3, reads KAGVTQTPRYLIKTRGQQVTLSCSPISGHRSVSWYQQTPGQGLQFLFEYFSETQRNKGNFPGRFSGRQFSNSRSEMNVSTLELGDSALYLCASSLPGDTQYFGPGTRLTVL.